Listed below are T cell receptor beta chains from one sample, sequenced in a study of blood T cell repertoires in COVID-19. Only in-frame clones appear in the TCRdb table, and some are missing; sequencing was by immunoSEQ multiplex PCR. The profile shows under 150,000 clones, around 84% of them singletons. Sequencing was carried out using peripheral blood. Receptor source: a human donor in a cohort sampled during active COVID-19. CDR3s leave out the opening cysteine and the closing phenylalanine or tryptophan. The order of the fields is J gene, clone size, V gene, D gene, CDR3 protein. D genes are given only for firm matches. Not every row has a clone size; where given, it reads once, few, many or a size class.

j_call: TRBJ2-7
clone_size: NA
v_call: TRBV28
d_call: NA
cdr3_aa: ASSGGPGQGYEQY

j_call: TRBJ1-1
clone_size: NA
v_call: TRBV10-3
d_call: NA
cdr3_aa: AISEIVTEAF

j_call: TRBJ2-2
clone_size: NA
v_call: TRBV18
d_call: NA
cdr3_aa: ASSPEATTGELF

j_call: TRBJ1-1
clone_size: few
v_call: TRBV4-3
d_call: NA
cdr3_aa: ASTEQVEMMNTEAF

j_call: TRBJ2-1
clone_size: NA
v_call: TRBV5-5
d_call: TRBD2
cdr3_aa: ASSFGGGANEQF

j_call: TRBJ2-3
clone_size: NA
v_call: TRBV4-3
d_call: NA
cdr3_aa: ASSQEVGNEADTQY

j_call: TRBJ2-7
clone_size: NA
v_call: TRBV7-2
d_call: NA
cdr3_aa: ASQVAWGAYEQY

j_call: TRBJ2-6
clone_size: NA
v_call: TRBV2
d_call: NA
cdr3_aa: AGSTTGANVLT

j_call: TRBJ1-1
clone_size: NA
v_call: TRBV19
d_call: TRBD1
cdr3_aa: ASSPTGGMNTEAF

j_call: TRBJ1-1
clone_size: NA
v_call: TRBV7-8
d_call: NA
cdr3_aa: ASSLSYRGDTEAF

j_call: TRBJ1-6
clone_size: NA
v_call: TRBV6-6
d_call: TRBD1
cdr3_aa: ASRSGGGSPLH

j_call: TRBJ1-2
clone_size: once
v_call: TRBV7-2
d_call: NA
cdr3_aa: ASRNPTGVKGYT

j_call: TRBJ2-3
clone_size: NA
v_call: TRBV7-3
d_call: TRBD1
cdr3_aa: ASSRGQATDTQY

j_call: TRBJ1-4
clone_size: once
v_call: TRBV6-2/TRBV6-3
d_call: NA
cdr3_aa: ASSADGGEKLF

j_call: TRBJ2-1
clone_size: NA
v_call: TRBV5-4
d_call: NA
cdr3_aa: ASSLGQYNEQF

j_call: TRBJ2-7
clone_size: NA
v_call: TRBV5-1
d_call: NA
cdr3_aa: ASSFRGLFDEQY

j_call: TRBJ1-2
clone_size: NA
v_call: TRBV6-6
d_call: TRBD1
cdr3_aa: ASSSDRVGGYT

j_call: TRBJ2-5
clone_size: NA
v_call: TRBV5-1
d_call: TRBD2
cdr3_aa: ASSLGIAGGYQETQY

j_call: TRBJ1-1
clone_size: few
v_call: TRBV25-1
d_call: TRBD1
cdr3_aa: ASSDPRQGNTEAF

j_call: TRBJ2-2
clone_size: NA
v_call: TRBV19
d_call: NA
cdr3_aa: ASPPSQGRANTGELF

j_call: TRBJ2-3
clone_size: NA
v_call: TRBV6-5
d_call: NA
cdr3_aa: ASEDYRTDTQY

j_call: TRBJ1-1
clone_size: NA
v_call: TRBV7-9
d_call: NA
cdr3_aa: ASSLALRGSTEAF

j_call: TRBJ2-3
clone_size: NA
v_call: TRBV28
d_call: TRBD2
cdr3_aa: ASRPGGLSGNTDTQY

j_call: TRBJ2-7
clone_size: few
v_call: TRBV7-2
d_call: NA
cdr3_aa: ASSLVSIGEQY

j_call: TRBJ1-5
clone_size: NA
v_call: TRBV4-1
d_call: TRBD1
cdr3_aa: ASSQEGTGRGFGQPQH

j_call: TRBJ2-6
clone_size: NA
v_call: TRBV15
d_call: TRBD2
cdr3_aa: ATGEGPAGANVLT

j_call: TRBJ2-5
clone_size: NA
v_call: TRBV11-3
d_call: NA
cdr3_aa: ASSLDGTRKY

j_call: TRBJ1-5
clone_size: once
v_call: TRBV6-1
d_call: TRBD1
cdr3_aa: ASSETYSGQGFRAQH